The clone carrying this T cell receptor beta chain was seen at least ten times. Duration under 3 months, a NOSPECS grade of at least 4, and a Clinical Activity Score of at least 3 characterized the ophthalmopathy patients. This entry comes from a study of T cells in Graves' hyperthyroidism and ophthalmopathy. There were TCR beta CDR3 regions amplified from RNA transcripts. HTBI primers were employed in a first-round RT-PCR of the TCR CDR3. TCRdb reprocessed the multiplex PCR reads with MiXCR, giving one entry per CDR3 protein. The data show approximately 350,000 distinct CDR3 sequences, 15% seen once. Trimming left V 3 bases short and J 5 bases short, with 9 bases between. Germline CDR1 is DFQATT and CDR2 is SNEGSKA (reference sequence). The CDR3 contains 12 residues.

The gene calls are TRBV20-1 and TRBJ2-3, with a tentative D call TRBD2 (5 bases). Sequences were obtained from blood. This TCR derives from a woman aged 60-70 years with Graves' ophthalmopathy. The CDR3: CSASSDEDTQYF. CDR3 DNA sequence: TGCAGTGCTAGTAGCGATGAAGATACGCAGTATTTT.